The 25 T cell receptor beta chains given below trace back to one sample, sequenced in a study of blood T cell repertoires in COVID-19. Generated by immunoSEQ multiplex PCR, the TCRdb table keeps only in-frame clones and is missing some. The sample holds 55,000 to 65,000 clones, 89% seen once. Sequenced sample: peripheral blood. These receptor sequences come from a woman aged 55 to 70 with COVID-19, enrolled during active disease.

This chain uses TRBV19 with TRBJ2-6; TRBD1 agrees at 7 bases. With V trimmed by 4 bases and J by 4 bases, 1 base remained unmatched. Germline V gene sequence: CDR1 LNHDA, CDR2 SQIVND (reference sequence). This CDR3 region has 14 residues. The CDR3 DNA is TGTGCCAGTAGTACACAGGGGGGGGCCAACGTCCTGACTTTC. This codes for CASSTQGGANVLTF.

The gene calls are TRBV18 and TRBJ1-6, with a tentative D call TRBD1 (6 bases). The CDR3 spans 15 residues. Per the germline V gene, CDR1 is KGHSH and CDR2 is LQKENI. V was cut by 6 bases and J by 7 bases, with 16 bases left in between. The CDR3 DNA sequence: TGTGCCAGCTCGCAAGCAGACAGGTTCAATTCACCCCTCCACTTT. It translates to CASSQADRFNSPLHF.

The CDR3 DNA reads as TGTGCCATCAGTGAGAGAGGGGGCAGTGGGGCCTATGGCTACACCTTC. Translating gives CAISERGGSGAYGYTF. The chain combines TRBV10-3 with TRBJ1-2; TRBD1 aligns across 7 bases. The CDR3 totals 16 residues. Germline values: CDR1 ENHRY, CDR2 SYGVKD. The J segment lost 4 bases and the V segment lost 2 bases, leaving 10 bases of the junction unmatched.

The gene calls are TRBV27 and TRBJ1-3; D call uncertain. The CDR3 runs to 14 residues. Germline V gene sequence: CDR1 MNHEY, CDR2 SMNVEV (reference sequence). Trimming cost V 7 bases and J 1 base, with 11 bases left between them. The DNA of the CDR3 is TGTGCCAGCAAACGGGAAAAGTCTGGAAACACCATATATTTT. Translation: CASKREKSGNTIYF.

V gene TRBV7-9 combines with J gene TRBJ2-7; D perhaps matches TRBD1 (7 bases). This CDR3 has 15 residues. Germline assignment: CDR1 SEHNR and CDR2 FQNEAQ (reference sequence). Trimming removed 1 base at V and 3 bases at J, with 13 bases between. The CDR3 region is CASSLGQGGHYEQYF. As DNA, the CDR3 is TGTGCCAGCAGCTTAGGACAGGGAGGACACTACGAGCAGTACTTC.

V gene TRBV28 combines with J gene TRBJ2-2; D unclear. The length of the CDR3 is 12 residues. V dropped 10 bases and J dropped 1 base, with 7 bases sitting between them. Germline loops: CDR1 MDHEN, CDR2 SYDVKM. The chain's CDR3 is CATERNTGELFF. The DNA for the CDR3 is TGTGCCACCGAGAGGAACACCGGGGAGCTGTTTTTT.

This chain joins TRBV4-2 and TRBJ1-3, with 9 positions matching TRBD1. CDR3 size: 19 residues. V dropped 0 bases and J dropped 1; count of bases not matched to a gene: 10. Germline V gene sequence: CDR1 LGHNA, CDR2 YNFKEQ. CDR3 DNA: TGTGCCAGCAGCCAAGACACAGGGGGCGCGAGTCCATCTGGAAACACCATATATTTT. Its translation: CASSQDTGGASPSGNTIYF.

The chain has TRBV15 and TRBJ1-5; 7 bases are shared with TRBD1. This CDR3 is 17 amino acids long. The V gene's germline CDR1 is LNHNV and CDR2 YYDKDF (reference sequence). Germline trimming cut 0 bases from V and 0 bases from J; bases unmatched to any gene: 5. The CDR3 DNA reads as TGTGCCACCAGCAGAGAAGGGACAGCCCTTAGCAATCAGCCCCAGCATTTT. Residues: CATSREGTALSNQPQHF.

This clone was seen only once. The rearrangement joins TRBV24-1 to TRBJ2-2; a weak D match, TRBD2 (5 bases). Trimming pared 5 bases from V and 4 bases from J, leaving 10 bases between. Germline V CDR1 and CDR2: KGHDR, SFDVKD. The CDR3 sequence is 14 residues long. The CDR3 nucleotides are TGTGCCACCAGTGGAGGGATGAGCACCGGGGAGCTGTTTTTT. Protein: CATSGGMSTGELFF.

This chain connects TRBV6-1 to TRBJ2-3; possibly TRBD1 for D (7 bases). The V gene lost 4 bases and the J gene lost 2 bases, with 16 bases spanning the gap. The germline gives CDR1 MNHNS, CDR2 SASEGT. This CDR3 is built from 16 residues. CDR3 nucleotides: TGTGCCAGCAGTGTGCGGGACAGTCTAGCCACAGATACGCAGTATTTT. Translating gives CASSVRDSLATDTQYF.

The V call is TRBV1, the J call TRBJ1-3; TRBD1, the table's D call, lacks a check against the DNA. TRBV1 is termed a pseudogene. This CDR3 comprises 16 residues. CDR3 residues: CTSSRRDRDIRNTIYF. The CDR3 DNA reads TGCACCAGCAGTCGCCGGGACAGGGATATCAGAAACACCATATATTTT.

This chain uses TRBV3-1 (or the pseudogene TRBV3-2) with TRBJ1-6, with a possible D match to TRBD1 (5 bases). Between the trimmed V and J ends, which lost 5 bases and 7 bases, there was a span of 15 bases. The CDR3 is 15 amino acids. Germline CDR1 and CDR2: LGHDT and YNNKEL (reference sequence). CDR3 bases: TGTGCCAGCAGCGCGCTGACAGACTTGAATTCACCCCTCCACTTT. Amino acids: CASSALTDLNSPLHF.

This chain links TRBV7-9 with TRBJ1-2; weak D call: TRBD1 (5 bases). The germline V and J ends were trimmed by 4 bases and 4 bases, with 13 bases remaining between them. This CDR3 has 14 amino acids. Germline loops: CDR1 SEHNR, CDR2 FQNEAQ (reference sequence). The CDR3 sequence is CASSSAGQAYGYTF. The CDR3 coding sequence is TGTGCCAGCAGCTCCGCGGGGCAGGCCTATGGCTACACCTTC.

The V and J genes are TRBV4-1 and TRBJ1-6; TRBD1 matches 10 bases. V lost 4 bases and J lost 5; bases outside the gene matches: 2. Germline CDR1 is MGHRA and CDR2 is YSYEKL. CDR3 length equals 15 residues. The CDR3 bases are TGCGCCAGCAGCCGAGGGACAGGGGATAATTCACCCCTCCACTTT. It specifies CASSRGTGDNSPLHF.

The chain uses TRBV29-1 and TRBJ2-5; 9 bases line up with TRBD1. CDR3 size: 14 residues. After removal of 6 bases from V and 2 bases from J, the junction contained 7 bases not matched to a gene. CDR1 is SQVTM and CDR2 is ANQGSEA in the germline V gene. The chain's CDR3 is CSVVRQGGQETQYF. The DNA of the CDR3 is TGCAGCGTCGTTAGACAGGGGGGTCAAGAGACCCAGTACTTC.

The chain recombines TRBV7-6 with TRBJ1-6; TRBD1 agrees at 9 bases. CDR3 length: 17 amino acids. Per the germline V gene, CDR1 is SGHVS and CDR2 is FNYEAQ. After removal of 5 bases from V and 9 bases from J, the junction contained 14 bases not matched to a gene. CDR3 bases: TGTGCCAGCAGCCCCCTCCGGGACAGGGAAATTATTTCACCCCTCCACTTT. It codes for CASSPLRDREIISPLHF. Supplemented by reference TRBV7-6 and TRBJ1-6, the full variable domain reads GAGVSQSPRYKVTKRGQDVALRCDPISGHVSLYWYRQALGQGPEFLTYFNYEAQQDKSGLPNDRFSAERPEGSISTLTIQRTEQRDSAMYRCASSPLRDREIISPLHFGNGTRLTVT.

The chain couples TRBV19 to TRBJ2-1, with D unresolved. This CDR3 has 13 amino acids. The germline V and J ends were trimmed by 3 bases and 7 bases, with 10 bases remaining between them. Germline CDR1 and CDR2: LNHDA and SQIVND (reference sequence). The CDR3 reads CASSIVGSNEQFF. The CDR3 region has the DNA TGTGCCAGTAGTATTGTCGGTTCTAATGAGCAGTTCTTC.

The chain couples TRBV27 to TRBJ2-1; D perhaps matches TRBD2 (5 bases). Germline V CDR1 and CDR2: MNHEY, SMNVEV (reference sequence). Trimming shortened V by 2 bases and J by 7 bases, and 18 bases separated the two germline ends. The CDR3 runs to 16 residues. The CDR3 nucleotides read TGTGCCAGCAGTTTAAGGGAGAGCGCCCCAGGTAATGAGCAGTTCTTC. The encoded protein is CASSLRESAPGNEQFF.

The rearrangement uses TRBV6-5 and TRBJ1-6; 9 nucleotides align to TRBD1. The ends lost 6 bases at V and 7 bases at J; junction bases unmatched: 7. Germline lookup yields CDR1 MNHEY and CDR2 SVGAGI. This CDR3 region has 15 residues. The CDR3 is CASRITGTGNSPLHF. The DNA for the CDR3 is TGTGCCAGCAGGATTACCGGGACAGGGAATTCACCCCTCCACTTT.

The V call is TRBV18, the J call TRBJ1-5, with D perhaps TRBD1 (5 bases). The germline V and J ends were trimmed by 3 bases and 1 base, with 10 bases remaining between them. CDR3 length: 15 residues. The germline V gene encodes CDR1 KGHSH and CDR2 LQKENI. DNA of the CDR3: TGTGCCAGCTCACCTGCGGGACCCAGCAATCAGCCCCAGCATTTT. This translates into CASSPAGPSNQPQHF.

V usage is TRBV7-2 and J usage is TRBJ2-1, with D perhaps matching TRBD2 (6 bases). CDR1 SGHTA and CDR2 FQGNSA come from the germline V gene. With 1 base removed from V and 4 bases from J, the gap between germline ends came to 11 bases. This CDR3 is 15 amino acids long. CDR3 in DNA: TGTGCCAGCAGCTTAGTGGGAGGAGGGTACAATGAGCAGTTCTTC. It encodes CASSLVGGGYNEQFF.

The chain recombines TRBV4-1 with TRBJ2-7, with TRBD2 matching over 14 bases. With 3 bases clipped from V and 7 bases from J, the junction kept 5 bases outside the gene matches. The CDR3 extends over 15 amino acids. Germline CDR1 MGHRA, CDR2 YSYEKL. The CDR3 is CASSHPGLAGEEQYF. CDR3 nucleotides: TGCGCCAGCAGCCACCCGGGACTAGCGGGGGAAGAGCAGTACTTC.

The gene calls are TRBV28 and TRBJ2-2; tentatively, D is TRBD2 (6 bases). Germline-derived CDR1 and CDR2 are MDHEN and SYDVKM. This CDR3 is 14 amino acids long. With 7 bases removed from V and 6 bases from J, the gap between germline ends came to 15 bases. CDR3: CASKRGGTAGELFF. The CDR3 region has the DNA TGTGCCAGCAAGAGGGGCGGGACGGCCGGGGAGCTGTTTTTT.

About this clone: The identical CDR3 is also encoded by other nucleotide sequences in the sample. The CDR3 is CASSLGQGGYTF. The DNA for the CDR3 is TGTGCCAGCAGCTTGGGACAGGGGGGCTACACCTTC. This chain joins TRBV5-6 and TRBJ1-2; 8 positions agree with TRBD1. This CDR3 has 12 amino acids. Per the germline V gene, CDR1 is SGHDT and CDR2 is YYEEEE. V lost 0 bases, J lost 8 bases, and 0 bases stayed unmatched.

The rearrangement joins TRBV3-1 (or the pseudogene TRBV3-2) to TRBJ2-2; D possibly corresponds to TRBD2 (5 bases). Per germline, CDR1 LGHDT and CDR2 YNNKEL (reference sequence). This CDR3 comprises 13 residues. The V end lost 4 bases, the J end lost 7 bases, and 10 bases lay between the germline ends. CDR3 coding DNA: TGTGCCAGCAGCCTCGGCGGGTTCGGGGAGCTGTTTTTT. It is translated as CASSLGGFGELFF.